This T cell receptor (beta chain) was found in a study of T cell responses to AZD1222 COVID-19 vaccine. Notes on the study in general: Sampled repertoires all dated from after the peak T cell response. Seropositive status at baseline applied to only 6 or 7 AZD1222 recipients.

This clone was counted only a few times. Its antigen is currently unknown. The CDR3 totals 13 residues. Trimming pared 4 bases from V and 3 bases from J, leaving 6 bases between. Germline V gene data show CDR1 as LNHDA and CDR2 as SQIVND (reference sequence). Profiled with immunoSEQ multiplex PCR; TCRdb holds only in-frame clones, not every one. The sample shows just over 150,000 clones, over 80% of them seen only once. The sequence was obtained from an adult who received the AZD1222 COVID-19 vaccine. The source was peripheral blood, collected 28 days after the second AZD1222 dose. This rearrangement joins TRBV19 to TRBJ2-2; D ambiguous. The CDR3 bases are TGTGCCAGTAGTAGAAGGGACACCGGGGAGCTGTTTTTT. This codes for CASSRRDTGELFF. The complete variable domain, with remaining parts taken from reference TRBV19 and TRBJ2-2, reads DGGITQSPKYLFRKEGQNVTLSCEQNLNHDAMYWYRQDPGQGLRLIYYSQIVNDFQKGDIAEGYSVSREKKESFPLTVTSAQKNPTAFYLCASSRRDTGELFFGEGSRLTVL.